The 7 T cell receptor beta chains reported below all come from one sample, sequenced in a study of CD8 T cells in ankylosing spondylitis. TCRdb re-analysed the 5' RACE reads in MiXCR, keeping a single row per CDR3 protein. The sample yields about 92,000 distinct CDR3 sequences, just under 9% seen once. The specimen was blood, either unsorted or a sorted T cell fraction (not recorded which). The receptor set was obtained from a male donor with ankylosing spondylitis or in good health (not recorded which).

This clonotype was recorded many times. The DNA of the CDR3 is TGTGCCAGCAGGTCACAGGGGGGGAACACCGGGGAGCTGTTTTTT. This codes for CASRSQGGNTGELFF. V gene TRBV9 combines with J gene TRBJ2-2, with 8 bases matching TRBD1. The V gene end was trimmed by 5 bases and the J gene end by 1 base; junction bases not matched to a gene: 4. The CDR3 length is 15 residues. CDR1 SGDLS and CDR2 YYNGEE come from the germline V gene. Based on the CDR3 plus reference TRBV9 and TRBJ2-2, the full variable domain is DSGVTQTPKHLITATGQRVTLRCSPRSGDLSVYWYQQSLDQGLQFLIQYYNGEERAKGNILERFSAQQFPDLHSELNLSSLELGDSALYFCASRSQGGNTGELFFGEGSRLTVL.

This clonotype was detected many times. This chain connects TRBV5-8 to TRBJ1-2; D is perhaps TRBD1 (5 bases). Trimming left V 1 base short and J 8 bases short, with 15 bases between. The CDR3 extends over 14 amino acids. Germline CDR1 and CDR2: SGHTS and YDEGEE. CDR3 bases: TGTGCCAGCAGCTTGAAGGCTAGCAGGGCCGGCTACACCTTC. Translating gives CASSLKASRAGYTF.

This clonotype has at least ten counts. CDR3 nucleotide sequence: TGTGCCAGCAGCCACTCCAGTTCGTCCTACAATGAGCAGTTCTTC. Its translation is CASSHSSSSYNEQFF. The rearrangement uses TRBV5-6 and TRBJ2-1; D unresolved. Trimming took 4 bases from V and 1 from J, leaving 12 bases between them. The CDR3 extends over 15 amino acids. The germline gives CDR1 SGHDT, CDR2 YYEEEE. Drawing the rest from reference TRBV5-6 and TRBJ2-1, the complete variable domain is DAGVTQSPTHLIKTRGQQVTLRCSPKSGHDTVSWYQQALGQGPQFIFQYYEEEERQRGNFPDRFSGHQFPNYSSELNVNALLLGDSALYLCASSHSSSSYNEQFFGPGTRLTVL.

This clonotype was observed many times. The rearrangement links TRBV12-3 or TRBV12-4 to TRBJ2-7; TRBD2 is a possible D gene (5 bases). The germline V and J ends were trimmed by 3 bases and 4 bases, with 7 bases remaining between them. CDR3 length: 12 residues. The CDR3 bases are TGTGCCAGCAGTTTTCGGGGATACGAGCAGTACTTC. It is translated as CASSFRGYEQYF.

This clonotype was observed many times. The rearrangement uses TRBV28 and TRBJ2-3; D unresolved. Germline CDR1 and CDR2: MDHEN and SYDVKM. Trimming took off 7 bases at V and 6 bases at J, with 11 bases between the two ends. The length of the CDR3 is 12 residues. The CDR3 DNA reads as TGTGCCAGCACTGAAGCTAGGGATACGCAGTATTTT. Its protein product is CASTEARDTQYF.

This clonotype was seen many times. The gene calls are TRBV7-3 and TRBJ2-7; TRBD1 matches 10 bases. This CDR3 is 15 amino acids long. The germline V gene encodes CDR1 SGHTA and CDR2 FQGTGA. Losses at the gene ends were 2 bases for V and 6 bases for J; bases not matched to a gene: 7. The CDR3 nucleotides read TGTGCCAGCAGCTTATCAGGGACAGGGGTGTCCGAGCAGTACTTC. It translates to CASSLSGTGVSEQYF.

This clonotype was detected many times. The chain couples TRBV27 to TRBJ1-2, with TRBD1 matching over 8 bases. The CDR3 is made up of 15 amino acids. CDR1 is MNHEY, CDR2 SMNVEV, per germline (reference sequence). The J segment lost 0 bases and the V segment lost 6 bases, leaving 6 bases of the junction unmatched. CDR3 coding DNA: TGTGCCAGCAGAACAGGGGGGTCCGCTAACTATGGCTACACCTTC. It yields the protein CASRTGGSANYGYTF.